This TCR beta chain was captured by sequencing in a study of T cells in Graves' hyperthyroidism and ophthalmopathy. Overall study results and limits: From stable hyperthyroidism, ophthalmopathy was separated by a 13 V-J model. Ophthalmopathy onset followed model prediction by a median approximately 5.9 months.

This clonotype was counted at least ten times. Its antigen is currently unknown. Patients showing uncontrolled infection, other autoimmune disease, pregnancy or lactation were ineligible. Trimming left V 4 bases short and J 2 bases short, with 18 bases between. The CDR3 extends over 16 amino acids. Germline V gene lookup returns CDR1 KGHSH and CDR2 LQKENI. It was RNA transcripts that yielded the amplified TCR beta CDR3 regions. The study used the HTBI primer set for a first-round RT-PCR of the TCR CDR3. From the multiplex PCR reads, TCRdb called clonotypes with MiXCR, one entry per CDR3 protein. Of hundreds of thousands of distinct CDR3 sequences listed, under 15% are singletons.

Sequencing was carried out using blood. This TCR derives from a woman aged 18-35 years with Graves' hyperthyroidism. The chain couples TRBV18 to TRBJ2-7; D possibly corresponds to TRBD2 (5 bases). CDR3: CASSLQNGLLTYEQYF. CDR3 bases: TGTGCCAGCTCACTACAAAATGGACTCTTGACCTACGAGCAGTACTTC.